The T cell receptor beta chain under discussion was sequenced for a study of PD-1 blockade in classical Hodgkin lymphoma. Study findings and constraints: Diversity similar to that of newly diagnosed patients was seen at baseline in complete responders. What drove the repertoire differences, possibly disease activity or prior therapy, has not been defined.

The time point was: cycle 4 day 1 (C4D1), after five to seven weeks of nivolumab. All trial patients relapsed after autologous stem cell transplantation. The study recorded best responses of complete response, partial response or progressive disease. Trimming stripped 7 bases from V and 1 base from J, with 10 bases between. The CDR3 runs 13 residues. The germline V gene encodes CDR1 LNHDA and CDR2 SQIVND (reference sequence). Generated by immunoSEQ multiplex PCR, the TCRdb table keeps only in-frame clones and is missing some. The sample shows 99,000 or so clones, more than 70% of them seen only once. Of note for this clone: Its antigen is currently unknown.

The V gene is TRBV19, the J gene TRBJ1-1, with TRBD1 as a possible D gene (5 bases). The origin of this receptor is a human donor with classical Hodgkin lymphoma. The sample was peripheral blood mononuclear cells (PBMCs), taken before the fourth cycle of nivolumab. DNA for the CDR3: TGTGCCAGTACCCCAGGGCCGAACACTGAAGCTTTCTTT. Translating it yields CASTPGPNTEAFF.